The present entry profiles one T cell receptor (beta chain) with its context. What it binds is not known. The CDR3 extends over 13 amino acids. Trimming took 4 bases from V and 11 from J, leaving 15 bases between them. CDR1 and CDR2 (germline): SGHRS, YFSETQ. Stated treatment: 15 to 20 received Ad26.COV2.S at low or high dose, single or two shots; five or six received placebo; per-sample allocation not given. Sampling was performed 63 days after the first vaccine or placebo injection. In Boston, an adult donor aged 18-55 years took part. The study used a vaccine consisting of an Ad26 vector that expressed Wuhan-strain SARS-CoV-2 spike. The data were taken from a study of Ad26.COV2.S vaccination and SARS-CoV-2 variants. Study-level background: Recipients of Ad26.COV2.S got it intramuscularly, once or twice 56 days apart.

Study-level findings and limits: Reportedly, spike-specific CD8+ and CD4+ T cell responses achieved substantial breadth once vaccination had taken place.

The data were produced by immunoSEQ multiplex PCR, yet TCRdb's version contains in-frame clones alone and is incomplete. The sample consists of 450,000 to 550,000 clones, 75% to 90% of them appearing once. The receptor comes from a person aged 18-65 years who received the Ad26.COV2.S COVID-19 vaccine or a placebo. This sequence joins TRBV5-1 and TRBJ1-4, with D unclear. Sequenced material: peripheral blood, taken in a trial of Ad26.COV2.S vaccine versus placebo. For the CDR3, the DNA is TGCGCCAGCAGCCAGACCCTCCGAGGGAAACTGTTTTTT. Its translation is CASSQTLRGKLFF.